The clone carrying this TCR beta chain was seen a single time. The sample originates from a study of blood T cell repertoires in COVID-19. On the study more broadly: Samples representing acute and convalescent COVID-19 were sourced from the United States, Italy and Spain.

Germline CDR1 reads SGHDT; CDR2 reads YYEEEE. The CDR3 sequence is 15 residues long. V lost 2 bases, J lost 4 bases, and 16 bases lay in between. Method: immunoSEQ multiplex PCR; TCRdb's copy keeps in-frame clones and lacks some. The data show fewer than 250,000 clones, around 80% seen once. The genes are TRBV5-6 and TRBJ2-7; D might be TRBD2 (5 bases). Sequencing input: peripheral blood. The receptor comes from a man aged 45-65 years with active or convalescent COVID-19. The CDR3 loop reads CASSLGSGASYEQYF. CDR3 in DNA: TGTGCCAGCAGCTTAGGGAGCGGCGCGTCTTACGAGCAGTACTTC.